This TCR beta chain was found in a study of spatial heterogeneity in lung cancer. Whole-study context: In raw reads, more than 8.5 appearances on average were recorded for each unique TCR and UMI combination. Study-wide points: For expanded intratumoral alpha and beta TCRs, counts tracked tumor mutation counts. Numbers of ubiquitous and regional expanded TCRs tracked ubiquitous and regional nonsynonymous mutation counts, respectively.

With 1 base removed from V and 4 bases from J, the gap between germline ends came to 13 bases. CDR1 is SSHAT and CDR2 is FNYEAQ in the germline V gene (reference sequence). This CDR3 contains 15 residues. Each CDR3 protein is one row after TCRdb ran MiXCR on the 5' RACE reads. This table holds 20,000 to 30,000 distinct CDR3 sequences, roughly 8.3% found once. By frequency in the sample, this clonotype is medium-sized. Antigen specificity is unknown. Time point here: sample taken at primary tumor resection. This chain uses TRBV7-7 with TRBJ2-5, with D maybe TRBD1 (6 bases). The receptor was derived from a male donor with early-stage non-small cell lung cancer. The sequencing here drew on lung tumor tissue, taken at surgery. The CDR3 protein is CASSLGGRGGETQYF. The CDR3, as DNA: TGTGCCAGCAGCTTAGGGGGCAGGGGCGGAGAGACCCAGTACTTC. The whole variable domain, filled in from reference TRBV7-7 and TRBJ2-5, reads GAGVSQSPRYKVTKRGQDVTLRCDPISSHATLYWYQQALGQGPEFLTYFNYEAQPDKSGLPSDRFSAERPEGSISTLTIQRTEQRDSAMYRCASSLGGRGGETQYFGPGTRLLVL.